The sequence of this T cell receptor beta chain was determined in a study of blood T cell repertoires in COVID-19. Study at large: Whether acute or convalescent, the COVID-19 samples came from the United States, Italy and Spain.

The CDR3 spans 15 residues. Trimming shortened V by 2 bases and J by 4 bases, and 14 bases separated the two germline ends. Germline-derived CDR1 and CDR2 are SGHDN and FVKESK. Profiled with immunoSEQ multiplex PCR; TCRdb holds only in-frame clones, not every one. The sample includes 200,000 to 250,000 clones, 80% to 90% seen only once; the top ten take approximately 2.8%. Categorization into cohorts depended on clinical history that participants reported. The origin of this receptor is a woman aged 50 to 65 in a cohort exposed to, infected with or recovered from COVID-19 (not recorded which). The sequenced material came from PBMCs or T cells enriched from blood (not recorded which). The gene calls are TRBV14 and TRBJ1-2, with TRBD1 as a possible D gene (6 bases). CDR3 DNA sequence: TGTGCCAGCAGCCAACTAACAGGGCGAGGCTATGGCTACACCTTC. This gives the protein CASSQLTGRGYGYTF. Together with reference TRBV14 and TRBJ1-2, the CDR3 gives the full variable domain: EAGVTQFPSHSVIEKGQTVTLRCDPISGHDNLYWYRRVMGKEIKFLLHFVKESKQDESGMPNNRFLAERTGGTYSTLKVQPAELEDSGVYFCASSQLTGRGYGYTFGSGTRLTVV.